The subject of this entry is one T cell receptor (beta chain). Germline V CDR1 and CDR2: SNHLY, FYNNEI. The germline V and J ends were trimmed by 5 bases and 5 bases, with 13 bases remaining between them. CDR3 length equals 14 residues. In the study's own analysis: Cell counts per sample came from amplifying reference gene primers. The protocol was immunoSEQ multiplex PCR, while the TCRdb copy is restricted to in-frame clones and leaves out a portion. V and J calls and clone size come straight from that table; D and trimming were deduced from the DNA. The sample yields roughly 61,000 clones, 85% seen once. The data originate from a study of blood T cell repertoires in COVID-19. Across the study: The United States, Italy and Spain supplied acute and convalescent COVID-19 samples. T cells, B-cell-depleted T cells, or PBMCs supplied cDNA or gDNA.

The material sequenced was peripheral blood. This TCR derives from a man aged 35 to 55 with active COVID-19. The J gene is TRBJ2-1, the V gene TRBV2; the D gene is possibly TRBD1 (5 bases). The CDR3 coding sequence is TGTGCCAGCAGTAGACAGCATTTAAACAATGAGCAGTTCTTC. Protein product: CASSRQHLNNEQFF.